A single sample is the source of the 6 T cell receptor beta chains below, sequenced in a study of radiotherapy plus CTLA-4 blockade in lung cancer. Generated by immunoSEQ multiplex PCR, the TCRdb table keeps only in-frame clones and is missing some. Of around 70,000 clones listed, 76% are singletons. Specimen: peripheral blood, collected from a patient treated with radiotherapy plus ipilimumab. The receptors shown here come from a human donor with non-small cell lung cancer whose response to radiotherapy plus ipilimumab could not be evaluated. Some clones in this sample may be carry-over from other donors' samples.

The rearrangement uses TRBV6-5 and TRBJ1-6, with D maybe TRBD1 (5 bases). Germline CDR1 and CDR2: MNHEY and SVGAGI. The CDR3 has 14 residues. V was trimmed by 4 bases and J by 7 bases, leaving 11 bases between them. CDR3 region: CASSLGRGNSPLHF. For the CDR3, the DNA is TGTGCCAGCAGTTTGGGAAGGGGCAATTCACCCCTCCACTTT.

The sample holds one count of this clone. The V call is TRBV9, the J call TRBJ2-5, with a possible D match to TRBD2 (6 bases). The J call may be mistaken, given a closer DNA end match to TRBJ2-7. CDR1 and CDR2 (germline): SGDLS, YYNGEE. The CDR3 is 15 residues long. The CDR3 DNA follows: TGTGCCAGCAGTCATGGAGGGGCGGGGTCCTACGAGCAGTACTTC. Protein product: CASSHGGAGSYEQYF.

The chain recombines TRBV10-3 with TRBJ2-3; D perhaps matches TRBD2 (8 bases). The V gene's germline CDR1 is ENHRY and CDR2 SYGVKD. The CDR3 is 16 amino acids. V lost 4 bases and J lost 4, with 18 bases in between. Here the CDR3 DNA reads TGTGCCATCAGTGTTGGGGTAGCGGGGACAGCAGATACGCAGTATTTT. Translating it yields CAISVGVAGTADTQYF.

The genes are TRBV9 and TRBJ2-1; 11 bases map to TRBD2. Germline V CDR1 and CDR2: SGDLS, YYNGEE. Trimming removed 3 bases from V and 4 bases from J; junction bases left unmatched: 3. CDR3 length equals 15 residues. CDR3 region: CASSARLAGYNEQFF. The CDR3, as DNA: TGTGCCAGCAGCGCCCGACTAGCGGGGTACAATGAGCAGTTCTTC.

The V and J genes are TRBV11-2 and TRBJ1-3; D is uncertain. Germline V lookup: CDR1 SGHAT, CDR2 FQNNGV. The ends were cut back, 2 bases at V and 8 bases at J, with 10 bases in the middle. The length of the CDR3 is 13 residues. The DNA of the CDR3 is TGTGCCAGCAGCTTAACGGCAGCGGACACCATATATTTT. The encoded protein is CASSLTAADTIYF.

V is TRBV28 and J is TRBJ2-7, with 12 nucleotides matching TRBD1. The V and J ends lost 4 bases and 5 bases, in that order; junction bases with no gene match: 6. The CDR3 has 15 residues. Germline V CDR1 and CDR2: MDHEN, SYDVKM. CDR3 in amino acids: CASSSRDRGLDEQYF. The DNA for the CDR3 is TGTGCCAGCAGTTCGCGGGACAGGGGGCTCGACGAGCAGTACTTC.